Included here is one T cell receptor beta chain sequence, with context. The data are from a study of control samples from healthy donors and cancer patients. TCRdb's table, derived via immunoSEQ multiplex PCR, lists solely in-frame clones and lacks some. Of some 130,000 clones in the sample, around 93% were seen once. The CDR3 consists of 15 residues. Germline V CDR1 and CDR2: LGHNA, YNFKEQ. Losses at the gene ends were 0 bases for V and 4 bases for J; bases not matched to a gene: 5. Sample: blood. This TCR was recovered from a man between 18 and 29 years old in good health. This sequence joins TRBV4-2 and TRBJ2-7; the match to TRBD1 covers 8 bases. In nucleotides, the CDR3 is TGTGCCAGCAGCCAAGAAGACAGGGGCCTATACGAGCAGTACTTC. It translates to CASSQEDRGLYEQYF.